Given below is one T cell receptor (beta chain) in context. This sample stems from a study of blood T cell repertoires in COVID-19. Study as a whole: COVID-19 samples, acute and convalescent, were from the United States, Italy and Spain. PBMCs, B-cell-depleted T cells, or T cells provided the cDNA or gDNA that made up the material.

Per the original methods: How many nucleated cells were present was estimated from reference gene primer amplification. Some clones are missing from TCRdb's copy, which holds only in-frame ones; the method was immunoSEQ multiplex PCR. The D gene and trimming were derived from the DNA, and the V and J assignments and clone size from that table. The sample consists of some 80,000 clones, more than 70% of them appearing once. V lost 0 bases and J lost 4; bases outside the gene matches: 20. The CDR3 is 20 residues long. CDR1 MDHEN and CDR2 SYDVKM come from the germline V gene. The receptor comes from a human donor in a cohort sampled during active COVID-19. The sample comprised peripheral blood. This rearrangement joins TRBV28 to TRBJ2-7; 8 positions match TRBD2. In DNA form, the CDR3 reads TGTGCCAGCAGTTTATGGCGGGGACTAGACCCGGCGGGGAGAAGGTACGAGCAGTACTTC. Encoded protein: CASSLWRGLDPAGRRYEQYF.